This paragraph reports one T cell receptor beta chain. Its antigen remains unknown. The record originates from a study of cytomegalovirus exposure and HLA in healthy donors. About the study: The 90 to 150 validation repertoires matched the approximately 700 first-cohort repertoires in platform, a later analysis reported. Study-wide results and caveats: The study designated 150 or so TCR beta chains cytomegalovirus-associated. Among TCR sequences, most were rare, though some public TCRs appeared in many donors. According to reports, the classifier identified cytomegalovirus status with high specificity and sensitivity.

Method: immunoSEQ multiplex PCR; TCRdb's copy keeps in-frame clones and lacks some. The sample includes some 170,000 clones, more than 75% of them seen just once. The CDR3 consists of 12 residues. CDR1 is ENHRY, CDR2 SYGVKD, per germline. V was pared by 2 bases and J by 6 bases, with 8 bases between. This chain joins TRBV10-3 and TRBJ2-7, with a tentative D call TRBD2 (6 bases). Specimen: PBMCs. The source of this sequence is a man aged 18 to 30 in good health and CMV-seropositive. The CDR3, as DNA: TGTGCCATCAGTGAGATGGGGGGCGAGCAGTACTTC. Translation: CAISEMGGEQYF.